This TCR beta chain was captured by sequencing in a study of T cell responses to AZD1222 COVID-19 vaccine. Worth noting for this clone: The antigen remains unidentified.

TCRdb keeps only in-frame clones here, not all; method: immunoSEQ multiplex PCR. This table has about 83,000 clones, approximately 87% appearing once. Study findings and constraints: Donors were mostly white British, more females; clonal diversity possibly underestimated. Nearly half of spike-specific TCRs reportedly target unmutated variant regions. Repertoires were obtained solely post-peak T cell response.

This receptor was identified in an adult in good health. The sequencing here drew on peripheral blood, taken on day 0 of MenACWY control vaccination.

CDR3 DNA: TGCGCCAGCAGCGCACTTGGGGGCGCGCAGCCCCAGCATTTT. Amino acids: CASSALGGAQPQHF. V gene TRBV5-1 combines with J gene TRBJ1-5, with D possibly TRBD1 on 6 matching bases. Germline CDR1 SGHRS, CDR2 YFSETQ. This CDR3 has 14 amino acids. Trimming cost V 4 bases and J 7 bases, with 15 bases left between them.